Reported below is one TCR beta chain. Its antigen is still unknown. These data are taken from a study of graft-versus-host responses after intestinal transplantation. For the study at large: Anti-thymocyte globulin induction preceded about three years of tacrolimus and steroid maintenance in all recipients. Notes on the study in general: Some GvH clones appeared in ileal mucosa or blood before recipient bone marrow.

TCRdb's table, derived via immunoSEQ multiplex PCR, lists solely in-frame clones and lacks some. The table shows 75,000 to 100,000 clones, with about four fifths occurring only once. There are 17 residues in the CDR3. The V segment lost 2 bases and the J segment 2 bases; nucleotides outside the gene matches: 9. CDR1 is SGHTA and CDR2 is FQGNSA in the germline V gene. The chain couples TRBV7-2 to TRBJ2-7, with 10 bases aligning to TRBD1. The specimen was unstimulated CD8+ T cells sorted from spleen or lymph node cells, collected before intestinal transplant. This clonotype was obtained from a human donor who received an intestinal transplant. CDR3 loop: CASSLPPDRGQTYEQYF. DNA for the CDR3: TGTGCCAGCAGCTTACCCCCAGACAGGGGGCAAACCTACGAGCAGTACTTC.